Listed below are T cell receptor beta chains from one sample, sequenced in a study of blood T cell repertoires in COVID-19. TCRdb keeps only in-frame clones here, not all; method: immunoSEQ multiplex PCR. The sample consists of some 200,000 clones, 80% to 90% of them appearing once. Sequencing was done on a sample of peripheral blood. These receptor sequences come from a man aged 18 to 35 with active or convalescent COVID-19. Both conserved end residues are part of each CDR3. A D gene is named only where the DNA matches it firmly. Clone size is given for some rows only: seen once, a few or many times, or a class if the clone is expanded.

CDR3nt,CDR3aa,v_gene,abundance,d_gene,j_gene
TGTGCCAGCAGTTTAGGGACAGGGGACGTGAACACTGAAGCTTTCTTT,CASSLGTGDVNTEAFF,TRBV28,.,TRBD1,TRBJ1-1
TGTGCCAGCAGCTTAGGACAGAATCAGCCCCAGCATTTT,CASSLGQNQPQHF,TRBV7-6,.,.,TRBJ1-5
TGCGCCAGCAAGCCGGGACTAGCGGTGGATACGCAGTATTTT,CASKPGLAVDTQYF,TRBV10-2,.,TRBD2,TRBJ2-3
TGTGCCAGCAGCCAAAGAGGCGCAGACTCTGGGGCCAACGTCCTGACTTTC,CASSQRGADSGANVLTF,TRBV4-2,.,.,TRBJ2-6
TGTGCCAGCAGCTCAACAGGGGTTTCCTACGAGCAGTACTTC,CASSSTGVSYEQYF,TRBV7-2,.,TRBD1,TRBJ2-7
TGTGCCAGTAGCAAAACAGGGCTGGACACTGAAGCTTTCTTT,CASSKTGLDTEAFF,TRBV19,few,.,TRBJ1-1
TGTGCCAGCAGCTTGGAGGGCCAAATGAATTCACCCCTCCACTTT,CASSLEGQMNSPLHF,TRBV13,.,.,TRBJ1-6
TGTGCCAGCCCGGGGAACAGCCTTACCCACGGCACAGATACGCAGTATTTT,CASPGNSLTHGTDTQYF,TRBV21-1,.,.,TRBJ2-3
TGTGCCAGCAGCCTAGGGGGACATTCCTCCGAGGAGCAGTACTTC,CASSLGGHSSEEQYF,TRBV6-5,.,.,TRBJ2-7
TGTGCCAGCAGTACTCAGGGGACAGGGGGCACTGAAGCTTTCTTT,CASSTQGTGGTEAFF,TRBV6-5,.,TRBD1,TRBJ1-1
TGTGCCAGCAGTAGGGGTCGGGGGTTAACCGGGGAGCTGTTTTTT,CASSRGRGLTGELFF,TRBV6-5,.,.,TRBJ2-2
TGTGCCAGCAGTCCGATGACAGGAGGTTCCTACAATGAGCAGTTCTTC,CASSPMTGGSYNEQFF,TRBV28,few,.,TRBJ2-1
TGTGCCACCAGTGATACCGGGACAGGGGATCAGCCCCAGCATTTT,CATSDTGTGDQPQHF,TRBV24-1,.,TRBD1,TRBJ1-5
TGTGCCAGCAGCTTAGGCGAGACAGGGGGCTATGGCTACACCTTC,CASSLGETGGYGYTF,TRBV7-6,once,TRBD1,TRBJ1-2
TGTGCCAGCAGTGGACCGGGACAGGGTGCGGTTAGGGGTACCTACGAGCAGTACTTC,CASSGPGQGAVRGTYEQYF,TRBV6-1,.,TRBD1,TRBJ2-7
TGTGCCACCAGTCCCCCGGGACTAGCGGGAGACTACAATGAGCAGTTCTTC,CATSPPGLAGDYNEQFF,TRBV24-1,few,TRBD2,TRBJ2-1
TGTGCTAGTGGGCAAGCGGGCACAGTGAACGAGCAGTACTTC,CASGQAGTVNEQYF,TRBV12-5,.,.,TRBJ2-7
TGTGCCACCAGGCTAGACACTGAAGCTTTCTTT,CATRLDTEAFF,TRBV24-1,.,.,TRBJ1-1
TGTGCCAGCAGCTCCACCGTAAGGGCGACAGGGGGCTATAATTCACCCCTCCACTTT,CASSSTVRATGGYNSPLHF,TRBV11-2,.,TRBD1,TRBJ1-6
TGTGCCAGCAGCCCTCCGAGGGCTAGCACAGATACGCAGTATTTT,CASSPPRASTDTQYF,TRBV9,.,.,TRBJ2-3
TGTGCCAGCAGTTTACAGGGCCAGGGTTTCTACGAGCAGTACTTC,CASSLQGQGFYEQYF,TRBV6-5,.,.,TRBJ2-7
TGTGCCAGCAGCTTGAGGACAGGTACTAACTATGGCTACACCTTC,CASSLRTGTNYGYTF,TRBV5-4,.,TRBD1,TRBJ1-2
TGTGCCAGCACAGGGGGAAACACTGAAGCTTTCTTT,CASTGGNTEAFF,TRBV19,few,TRBD1,TRBJ1-1
TGTGCCAGTAGGGGGGGTCTAACTTCTGGGGCCAACGTCCTGACTTTC,CASRGGLTSGANVLTF,TRBV19,.,.,TRBJ2-6
TGTGCCAGCAGCTTCGGACAGTGGAACACTGAAGCTTTCTTT,CASSFGQWNTEAFF,TRBV11-2,.,.,TRBJ1-1
TGTGCCAGCAGCCTACAGGGGGAAGGTTACGAGCAGTACTTC,CASSLQGEGYEQYF,TRBV7-9,.,TRBD1,TRBJ2-7
TGTGCCAGCAGCTTAGCCTATAAAGGGACAGCTCTCTCTGGGGCCAACGTCCTGACTTTC,CASSLAYKGTALSGANVLTF,TRBV7-6,.,TRBD1,TRBJ2-6
TGTGCCAGCAGCCCCCGACTAGCGGGGGACTATTACAATGAGCAGTTCTTC,CASSPRLAGDYYNEQFF,TRBV7-6,.,TRBD2,TRBJ2-1
TGTGCCAGCAGCCTAGCGGGGGGGCGGGATACGCAGTATTTT,CASSLAGGRDTQYF,TRBV7-9,.,TRBD2,TRBJ2-3
TGTGCCAGCAGTTTACAGAGGGCTCCTAATTCACCCCTCCACTTT,CASSLQRAPNSPLHF,TRBV28,.,.,TRBJ1-6
TGCGCCAGCAGCCAAGACCGGCAGGTTAATGAAAAACTGTTTTTT,CASSQDRQVNEKLFF,TRBV4-1,.,.,TRBJ1-4
TGTGCCAGTACTCCAAGGGGATTGTGGACTGAAGCTTTCTTT,CASTPRGLWTEAFF,TRBV19,.,.,TRBJ1-1
TGTGCCAGCAGCTTAGACAGGGTAATATTCAATGAGCAGTTCTTC,CASSLDRVIFNEQFF,TRBV5-4,.,TRBD1,TRBJ2-1
TGTGCCAGTAGTATGGACAGAAACTATGGCTACACCTTC,CASSMDRNYGYTF,TRBV19,.,.,TRBJ1-2
TGTGCCAGCAGTTTAAATCGTCAGGGGGCGCTTGGCTACACCTTC,CASSLNRQGALGYTF,TRBV28,.,TRBD1,TRBJ1-2
TGCGCCAGCAGCCAAGTGCACAGCGGAGATAAAGCTTTCTTT,CASSQVHSGDKAFF,TRBV4-1,.,.,TRBJ1-1
TGTGCCAGCAGCCAAGGGGACGGACTAGCGGGGGGTGGGGAGCAGTTCTTC,CASSQGDGLAGGGEQFF,TRBV4-2,.,TRBD2,TRBJ2-1
TGTGCCAGCAGCCCCCCTCTGAACACTGAAGCTTTCTTT,CASSPPLNTEAFF,TRBV9,.,.,TRBJ1-1
TGTGCCAGCAGCCCACCCGGACAGGGGGGAAACTATGGCTACACCTTC,CASSPPGQGGNYGYTF,TRBV11-2,.,TRBD1,TRBJ1-2
TGCGCCAGCAGCCCGCAGGGCGGGGGAACTGAAGCTTTCTTT,CASSPQGGGTEAFF,TRBV5-1,.,.,TRBJ1-1
TGCGCCAGCAGCCTCGGGGCTAGCGGGGGAGATACGCAGTATTTT,CASSLGASGGDTQYF,TRBV5-1,.,TRBD2,TRBJ2-3
TGTGCCACCAGTGATCCAAGGACAGGGGAGAGTGCTAGCAATCAGCCCCAGCATTTT,CATSDPRTGESASNQPQHF,TRBV24-1,.,TRBD1,TRBJ1-5
TGCACCAGCAGCCCCGGGACTAGCGGGGGAGGACCACAAGAGACCCAGTACTTC,CTSSPGTSGGGPQETQYF,TRBV1,.,.,TRBJ2-5
TGTGCCAGCTTTGGGTGGGGACAGATTGGAAACACCATATATTTT,CASFGWGQIGNTIYF,TRBV7-9,.,TRBD1,TRBJ1-3
TGTGCAAGTCGCTGCGGGACAGCCCTTCAAGAGACCCAGTACTTC,CASRCGTALQETQYF,TRBV12-2,.,.,TRBJ2-5
TGTGCCAGCAGGACAGGTGGGGTTTTAGAGACCCAGTACTTC,CASRTGGVLETQYF,TRBV2,.,.,TRBJ2-5
TGTGCCAGCAGGGGAGGCTGGGCCTACGAGCAGTACTTC,CASRGGWAYEQYF,TRBV12-3/TRBV12-4,.,.,TRBJ2-7
TGCGCCAGCAGCTTCCTAGGACAGACGGCCACTGAAGCTTTCTTT,CASSFLGQTATEAFF,TRBV5-1,.,.,TRBJ1-1
TGTGCCAGCAGCCAAGTATTCCAGGGGAAAGGCTACACCTTC,CASSQVFQGKGYTF,TRBV3-1/TRBV3-2,.,.,TRBJ1-2
TGTGCCAGCAGTTTCCCTAGCGGGGCCCCTTACAATGAGCAGTTCTTC,CASSFPSGAPYNEQFF,TRBV27,.,TRBD2,TRBJ2-1
TGTGCCTGGAGCGGCGGGGGTTTCCCCTACGAGCAGTACTTC,CAWSGGGFPYEQYF,TRBV30,.,TRBD2,TRBJ2-7
TGTGCCAGCAGTCCGAGCGGTGCCTCCTACAATGAGCAGTTCTTC,CASSPSGASYNEQFF,TRBV6-5,.,.,TRBJ2-1
TGTGCCAGCAGCTGGGGGGATCAGCCCCAGCATTTT,CASSWGDQPQHF,TRBV5-8,.,.,TRBJ1-5